Below, 32 T cell receptor beta chains from the same sample are listed, as sequenced in a study of regulatory T cells in long-lasting Graves disease. With iRepertoire HTBI primers and Arm-PCR of CDR3 regions, TCR beta libraries were built. In TCRdb, the multiplex PCR reads were re-called with MiXCR into one record per CDR3 protein. The table includes under 450,000 distinct CDR3 sequences, approximately 25% detected once. Time point denoted: persistent/refractory GD, antithyroid drugs over 5 years with positive TRAb. From PBMCs, RNA was extracted and then used to make the TCR library. Sequenced here: peripheral blood mononuclear cells (PBMCs), sampled when the disease was refractory, from a patient treated with antithyroid drugs. The receptor source for this set is a woman aged 40 to 55 with Graves disease.

This clonotype has at least ten counts. The chain combines TRBV28 with TRBJ1-1; D may be TRBD1 (6 bases). The V gene lost 3 bases and the J gene lost 10 bases, with 12 bases spanning the gap. Germline V gene lookup returns CDR1 MDHEN and CDR2 SYDVKM. The CDR3 spans 12 residues. CDR3 residues: CASSLTGTRAFF. CDR3 sequence (DNA): TGTGCCAGCAGTTTGACCGGGACAAGAGCTTTCTTT. Full variable domain (missing parts from reference TRBV28 and TRBJ1-1): DVKVTQSSRYLVKRTGEKVFLECVQDMDHENMFWYRQDPGLGLRLIYFSYDVKMKEKGDIPEGYSVSREKKERFSLILESASTNQTSMYLCASSLTGTRAFFGQGTRLTVV.

V gene TRBV19 combines with J gene TRBJ2-3, with D hard to call. The V and J ends lost 3 bases and 2 bases respectively, with 9 bases between them. The CDR3 runs to 14 residues. Germline V CDR1 and CDR2: LNHDA, SQIVND (reference sequence). The CDR3 loop is CASSMGYPTDTQYF. CDR3 bases: TGTGCCAGTAGTATGGGCTATCCCACAGATACGCAGTATTTT.

This clonotype was observed many times. The rearrangement joins TRBV27 to TRBJ2-5; 14 positions agree with TRBD2. The CDR3 is made up of 18 amino acids. Germline CDR1 MNHEY, CDR2 SMNVEV (reference sequence). Trimming at V came to 4 bases and at J to 4 bases, leaving 11 bases not matched to a gene. The CDR3, as DNA: TGTGCCAGCAGTTCCGAAAGACTAGCGGGAGGGCCGGGAGAGACCCAGTACTTC. It is translated as CASSSERLAGGPGETQYF.

This clonotype was counted many times. The chain couples TRBV2 to TRBJ1-5; D not certain. The germline V gene has CDR1 SNHLY and CDR2 FYNNEI. Trimming removed 4 bases from V and 6 bases from J, with 10 bases in between. This CDR3 contains 13 residues. The CDR3 nucleotides read TGTGCCAGCAGTGCGGTTTTAGGTCAGCCCCAGCATTTT. The encoded protein is CASSAVLGQPQHF. Filled out from reference TRBV2 and TRBJ1-5, the complete variable domain reads EPEVTQTPSHQVTQMGQEVILRCVPISNHLYFYWYRQILGQKVEFLVSFYNNEISEKSEIFDDQFSVERPDGSNFTLKIRSTKLEDSAMYFCASSAVLGQPQHFGDGTRLSIL.

This clonotype was observed many times. The rearrangement joins TRBV13 to TRBJ2-4, with D hard to call. Germline CDR1 is PRHDT and CDR2 is FYEKMQ (reference sequence). Trimming took off 1 base at V and 2 bases at J, with 6 bases between the two ends. The CDR3 covers 14 residues. CDR3 DNA: TGTGCCAGCAGCTTAGTGGGTACCAAAAACATTCAGTACTTC. It is translated as CASSLVGTKNIQYF.

Regarding this clonotype: One junction end disagrees with the germline gene, perhaps due to a read error. J is TRBJ1-5 and V is TRBV5-1; 8 bases match TRBD1. This CDR3 contains 17 residues. Germline V CDR1 and CDR2: SGHRS, YFSETQ. The CDR3 loop is CASRRDRGVYGNQPQHF. The DNA of the CDR3 is TGTGCCAGCAGACGCGACAGGGGTGTATACGGCAATCAGCCCCAGCATTTT.

This clonotype was counted a few times. The rearrangement links TRBV10-3 to TRBJ2-7, with TRBD2 as a possible D gene (5 bases). Trimming pared 6 bases from V and 2 bases from J, leaving 14 bases between. The germline V gene encodes CDR1 ENHRY and CDR2 SYGVKD. This CDR3 has 14 residues. The CDR3 region is CAISSAGETYEQYF. In DNA, the CDR3 is TGTGCCATCAGCTCGGCCGGGGAAACCTACGAGCAGTACTTC.

V and J are TRBV27 and TRBJ1-1; 9 nucleotides align to TRBD1. Germline loops: CDR1 MNHEY, CDR2 SMNVEV (reference sequence). J was trimmed by 5 bases and V by 6 bases; bases with no gene match: 10. This CDR3 is built from 15 residues. CDR3: CASRKYRGLWTEAFF. DNA for the CDR3: TGTGCCAGCAGGAAGTACAGGGGGCTGTGGACTGAAGCTTTCTTT.

This clonotype was observed a few times. The V gene is TRBV6-2 or TRBV6-3, the J gene TRBJ2-2; D possibly corresponds to TRBD2 (6 bases). V was clipped by 7 bases and J by 5 bases, with 14 bases between them. Germline CDR1 is MNHEY and CDR2 is SVGEGT. This CDR3 comprises 14 residues. The CDR3 is CASIYRGGTGELFF. The CDR3 coding sequence is TGTGCCAGCATCTACCGGGGAGGAACCGGGGAGCTGTTTTTT.

In its sample, this clonotype was seen many times. V is TRBV12-3 or TRBV12-4 and J is TRBJ1-1, with D unresolved. The CDR3 loop spans 14 amino acids. The V gene lost 4 bases and the J gene lost 0 bases, with 9 bases spanning the gap. CDR3 DNA sequence: TGTGCCAGCAGTTCCAGGAGGATGAACACTGAAGCTTTCTTT. Amino acid sequence: CASSSRRMNTEAFF.

This clonotype was counted many times. This chain links TRBV10-2 with TRBJ2-5; 11 bases align to TRBD2. V was pared by 10 bases and J by 2 bases, with 3 bases of the junction left unmatched. The CDR3 covers 13 residues. CDR1 is WSHSY and CDR2 is SAAADI in the germline V gene. CDR3 DNA sequence: TGCGCCACCAGACTAGCGGGACAAGAGACCCAGTACTTC. Its translation is CATRLAGQETQYF.

This clonotype showed up just a few times. The CDR3 sequence is CASKTSPGTDTQYF. The DNA of the CDR3 is TGCGCCAGCAAAACTTCACCCGGCACAGATACGCAGTATTTT. V and J are TRBV5-1 and TRBJ2-3; D not resolved. Germline-derived CDR1 and CDR2 are SGHRS and YFSETQ. This CDR3 is 14 amino acids long. Trimming removed 6 bases at V and 1 base at J, with 12 bases between.

This clonotype was seen repeatedly, ten times or more. The chain recombines TRBV7-9 with TRBJ2-7; 9 nucleotides line up with TRBD2. V dropped 5 bases and J dropped 4; count of bases not matched to a gene: 12. Germline V gene sequence: CDR1 SEHNR, CDR2 FQNEAQ (reference sequence). CDR3 size: 16 residues. As DNA, the CDR3 is TGTGCCAGCAGCGGTGTTAGCGGGAGTCGGTCGTACGAGCAGTACTTC. It codes for CASSGVSGSRSYEQYF. Full variable domain (outside the CDR3, taken from reference TRBV7-9 and TRBJ2-7): DTGVSQNPRHKITKRGQNVTFRCDPISEHNRLYWYRQTLGQGPEFLTYFQNEAQLEKSRLLSDRFSAERPKGSFSTLEIQRTEQGDSAMYLCASSGVSGSRSYEQYFGPGTRLTVT.

In its sample, this clonotype was seen a few times. V and J are TRBV19 and TRBJ1-2, with TRBD1 as a possible D gene (5 bases). Germline V gene sequence: CDR1 LNHDA, CDR2 SQIVND (reference sequence). The ends were cut back, 5 bases at V and 2 bases at J, with 30 bases in the middle. CDR3 length: 20 amino acids. The CDR3 DNA reads as TGTGCCAGTAGTCCGCGGGACGGCTCAAGATTAGCGGCCCCAAACTATGGCTACACCTTC. Translated: CASSPRDGSRLAAPNYGYTF.

This clonotype was seen repeatedly, ten times or more. The chain links TRBV7-2 to TRBJ1-2; no definite D call. The CDR3 is 13 residues long. Per the germline V gene, CDR1 is SGHTA and CDR2 is FQGNSA. V was trimmed by 5 bases and J by 7 bases, leaving 14 bases between them. The CDR3 is CASSHAKALGYTF. The CDR3 DNA reads as TGTGCCAGCAGCCATGCAAAGGCACTTGGCTACACCTTC.

This clonotype has a handful of counts. The chain couples TRBV2 to TRBJ2-2; D gene unclear. V lost 4 bases, J lost 5 bases, and 11 bases lay in between. There are 14 residues in the CDR3. Germline V gene lookup returns CDR1 SNHLY and CDR2 FYNNEI. CDR3 in amino acids: CASSGKGWTGELFF. Here the CDR3 DNA reads TGTGCCAGCAGTGGAAAAGGTTGGACCGGGGAGCTGTTTTTT.

This clonotype was seen a handful of times. The V gene is TRBV12-3 or TRBV12-4, the J gene TRBJ2-3, with 9 bases matching TRBD2. The length of the CDR3 is 15 residues. V shed 6 bases and J 0 bases; nucleotides not matched to a gene: 4. CDR3 in DNA: TGTGCCAGCAGACGACTAGCGGCAAGCACAGATACGCAGTATTTT. It is translated as CASRRLAASTDTQYF.

The table lists this clonotype with many counts. This chain uses TRBV29-1 with TRBJ1-1; no definite D call. Germline CDR1 is SQVTM and CDR2 is ANQGSEA. The length of the CDR3 is 12 residues. Trimming took off 6 bases at V and 4 bases at J, with 12 bases between the two ends. The DNA for the CDR3 is TGCAGCGTGGGGATCAGTAGCACTGAAGCTTTCTTT. The encoded protein is CSVGISSTEAFF.

This clonotype occurred a few times. CDR3 in amino acids: CASSYHGATEAFF. The CDR3 DNA sequence: TGTGCCAGCAGTTATCATGGGGCCACTGAAGCTTTCTTT. The chain combines TRBV6-2 or TRBV6-3 with TRBJ1-1; tentative D call: TRBD1 (5 bases). Germline CDR1 and CDR2: MNHEY and SVGEGT. The V end was cut by 3 bases, the J end by 4 bases, with 9 bases between. CDR3 length equals 13 residues.

Note on this clonotype: This may arise from a read error, as a much more abundant clone is one base away. The conserved phenylalanine or tryptophan normally closing the CDR3 is absent here, so this likely arose from a read error. The chain carries TRBV12-3 or TRBV12-4 and TRBJ2-5, with 9 bases lining up with TRBD2. CDR3 size: 16 residues. With 1 base clipped from V and 3 bases from J, the junction kept 6 bases outside the gene matches. Here the CDR3 reads CASSLGSAGGEETQYL. DNA for the CDR3: TGTGCCAGCAGTTTAGGGTCGGCGGGAGGGGAAGAGACCCAGTACCTC.

In this sample, this clonotype turned up many times. The chain recombines TRBV20-1 with TRBJ1-5; 7 bases are a match to TRBD1. J lost 0 bases, V lost 6 bases, and 5 bases had no gene match. The CDR3 is 14 residues long. The germline CDR1 and CDR2 sequences are DFQATT and SNEGSKA (reference sequence). Here the CDR3 reads CSAQTGFSNQPQHF. Here the CDR3 DNA reads TGCAGTGCGCAGACAGGGTTTAGCAATCAGCCCCAGCATTTT.

The CDR3 coding sequence is TGCAGCGTTGAAGGTAGCGGTCTAACCGGGGAGCTGTTTTTT. The encoded protein is CSVEGSGLTGELFF. The gene calls are TRBV29-1 and TRBJ2-2; maybe TRBD2 (6 bases). Trimming left V 1 base short and J 5 bases short, with 11 bases between. CDR1 and CDR2 (germline): SQVTM, ANQGSEA. This CDR3 spans 14 amino acids.

In this sample, this clonotype turned up many times. This chain uses TRBV7-2 with TRBJ1-6; tentative D call: TRBD1 (5 bases). Germline values: CDR1 SGHTA, CDR2 FQGNSA. The V end lost 6 bases, the J end lost 4 bases, and 16 bases lay between the germline ends. The CDR3 totals 16 residues. The CDR3 here is CASRTQQDWYNSPLHF. The CDR3 DNA follows: TGTGCCAGCAGGACCCAACAGGATTGGTATAATTCACCCCTCCACTTT. Supplemented by reference TRBV7-2 and TRBJ1-6, the full variable domain reads GAGVSQSPSNKVTEKGKDVELRCDPISGHTALYWYRQSLGQGLEFLIYFQGNSAPDKSGLPSDRFSAERTGGSVSTLTIQRTQQEDSAVYLCASRTQQDWYNSPLHFGNGTRLTVT.

Remarks on this clonotype: A read error may explain this, as a much larger clone is one base away. The V gene is TRBV2, the J gene TRBJ1-1, with D tentatively TRBD1 (6 bases). Per the germline V gene, CDR1 is SNHLY and CDR2 is FYNNEI. Trimming shortened V by 6 bases and J by 6 bases, and 17 bases separated the two germline ends. The CDR3 covers 14 residues. This CDR3 is CASSLGQLGAEAFF. The CDR3 coding sequence is TGTGCCAGCAGCCTAGGACAGTTGGGAGCTGAAGCTTTCTTT.

The chain has TRBV6-2 or TRBV6-3 and TRBJ2-1, with 11 bases aligning to TRBD2. The length of the CDR3 is 15 residues. From germline, CDR1 is MNHEY and CDR2 SVGEGT. J lost 4 bases, V lost 6 bases, and 5 bases had no gene match. CDR3 DNA: TGTGCCAGCAGCTTTAGCGGGAGGGATTACAATGAGCAGTTCTTC. Translated: CASSFSGRDYNEQFF.

This clonotype showed up many times. The chain uses TRBV28 and TRBJ1-1, with D tentatively TRBD1 (5 bases). Germline values: CDR1 MDHEN, CDR2 SYDVKM. V was cut by 9 bases and J by 0 bases, with 20 bases left in between. There are 16 residues in the CDR3. This CDR3 reads CARSSGPASMNTEAFF. The CDR3 DNA is TGTGCCAGATCTTCGGGACCTGCCTCTATGAACACTGAAGCTTTCTTT.

This clonotype has only a few counts. CDR3 sequence: CASSGRATDTQYF. DNA for the CDR3: TGTGCCAGCAGTGGGAGGGCCACAGATACGCAGTATTTT. V and J are TRBV2 and TRBJ2-3; D is perhaps TRBD2 (6 bases). Germline assignment: CDR1 SNHLY and CDR2 FYNNEI. The CDR3 loop spans 13 amino acids. V was shortened by 4 bases and J by 2 bases, with 7 bases between the two germline ends. Full variable domain (missing parts from reference TRBV2 and TRBJ2-3): EPEVTQTPSHQVTQMGQEVILRCVPISNHLYFYWYRQILGQKVEFLVSFYNNEISEKSEIFDDQFSVERPDGSNFTLKIRSTKLEDSAMYFCASSGRATDTQYFGPGTRLTVL.

In this sample, this clonotype turned up many times. The V call is TRBV25-1, the J call TRBJ2-5; D is possibly TRBD1 (5 bases). CDR3 length: 14 residues. V lost 8 bases, J lost 0 bases, and 13 bases lay in between. Looked up from germline, CDR1 is MGHDK and CDR2 is SYGVNS. The CDR3 DNA follows: TGTGCCAGCCGCTCGGACAAGTACCAAGAGACCCAGTACTTC. This translates into CASRSDKYQETQYF.

This chain links TRBV24-1 with TRBJ2-2; 7 bases line up with TRBD1. Germline V CDR1 and CDR2: KGHDR, SFDVKD. The CDR3 is 16 amino acids. The V gene end was trimmed by 4 bases and the J gene end by 5 bases; junction bases not matched to a gene: 9. The CDR3 protein is CATSDYRDSRTGELFF. CDR3 nucleotides: TGTGCCACCAGTGACTACCGGGACAGTCGAACCGGGGAGCTGTTTTTT.

The sample holds many counts of this clonotype. The genes are TRBV20-1 and TRBJ2-5, with TRBD2 matching over 8 bases. The germline gives CDR1 DFQATT, CDR2 SNEGSKA (reference sequence). CDR3 length equals 16 residues. J gave up 2 bases and V 1 base, and 9 bases lay outside the gene matches. CDR3 bases: TGCAGTGCTAGAGCCTGGGGGACTAGTCGACAAGAGACCCAGTACTTC. Its protein product is CSARAWGTSRQETQYF.

This clonotype has just one count. CDR3 sequence reads: CASVRWGKGNQPQHF. In DNA form, the CDR3 reads TGTGCCAGCGTCCGTTGGGGGAAGGGCAATCAGCCCCAGCATTTT. The chain recombines TRBV2 with TRBJ1-5, with D perhaps matching TRBD1 (5 bases). Germline CDR1 and CDR2: SNHLY and FYNNEI. The CDR3 consists of 15 residues. Between the trimmed V and J ends, which lost 8 bases and 2 bases, there was a span of 16 bases.

This clonotype was counted a few times. V gene TRBV19 combines with J gene TRBJ2-7; no firm D call. This CDR3 has 13 amino acids. Germline-derived CDR1 and CDR2 are LNHDA and SQIVND (reference sequence). Trimming took 1 base from V and 3 from J, leaving 7 bases between them. Here the CDR3 reads CASSIAPYYEQYF. CDR3 in DNA: TGTGCCAGTAGTATAGCTCCCTACTACGAGCAGTACTTC.